Presented here are 30 T cell receptor beta chains from one specimen sequenced in a study of CD8+ T cells in alopecia areata (dated by TCRdb to 2017 to 2018). The method was the immunoSEQ multiplex PCR assay. RNA was extracted from all samples and reverse transcribed into cDNA as template for TCR sequencing. TCRdb took over this immuneACCESS table, retaining in-frame rearrangements with V and J assigned. Such tables are incomplete; in checked studies, under half of the missing clones stem from an unresolved V gene, and the remainder is unexplained. This sample gives 150,000 to 200,000 clones in total; roughly 50% of them show up just once. Together, the top ten hold over 10% of the sample. The sample's time point, from its label and the paper: around 22 weeks on oral tofacitinib. What this sample's treatment or condition label stands for: oral pan-JAK inhibitor, 5-10 mg twice daily. The specimen comprised CD8+ T cells sorted from blood, sampled at week 24, from a patient treated with tofacitinib. Receptors originate from a human donor with alopecia areata.

The chain recombines TRBV27 with TRBJ1-5, with a tentative D call TRBD1 (5 bases). This CDR3 comprises 13 residues. Germline CDR1 is MNHEY and CDR2 is SMNVEV (reference sequence). V dropped 8 bases and J dropped 4 bases, with 12 bases sitting between them. This CDR3 is CASSGQNNQPQHF. The CDR3 bases are TGTGCCAGCTCGGGGCAGAATAATCAGCCCCAGCATTTT.

V is TRBV10-2 and J is TRBJ2-7; D might be TRBD1 or TRBD2, each matching 5 bases. V shed 4 bases and J shed 0 bases, with 16 bases lying between them. Germline V gene data show CDR1 as WSHSY and CDR2 as SAAADI. The CDR3 has 16 amino acids. This CDR3 reads CASSGVRDGSSYEQYF. The CDR3 DNA reads as TGCGCCAGCAGTGGGGTTCGGGACGGTAGCTCCTACGAGCAGTACTTC.

There are a few counts of this clone. Other nucleotide sequences from this sample produce the same CDR3. The CDR3, as DNA: TGTGCCTGGACAGTCGACTATGGCTACACCTTC. This sequence encodes CAWTVDYGYTF. The rearrangement uses TRBV30 and TRBJ1-2, with D unclear. Germline V lookup: CDR1 GTSNPN, CDR2 SVGIG (reference sequence). This CDR3 spans 11 amino acids. Between the trimmed V and J ends, which lost 4 bases and 3 bases, there was a span of 6 bases.

This clone was detected a few times. This sequence joins TRBV29-1 and TRBJ2-1, with TRBD2 identical over 7 bases. Germline CDR1 and CDR2: SQVTM and ANQGSEA. V lost 3 bases and J lost 9; bases outside the gene matches: 11. This CDR3 is 14 amino acids long. The CDR3 spells CSVEGAGIGGEQFF. CDR3 coding DNA: TGCAGCGTTGAGGGAGCGGGGATAGGTGGTGAGCAGTTCTTC.

The rearrangement joins TRBV2 to TRBJ2-7; 8 bases agree with TRBD1. The CDR3 has 12 residues. The germline CDR1 and CDR2 sequences are SNHLY and FYNNEI. The CDR3 DNA reads TGTGTTTCGCAGGGGGCGAACTACGAGCAGTACTTC. Its protein product is CVSQGANYEQYF.

The J gene is TRBJ2-3, the V gene TRBV29-1, with 7 bases matching TRBD2. This CDR3 is built from 14 residues. V was pared by 7 bases and J by 2 bases, with 9 bases of the junction left unmatched. CDR1 is SQVTM and CDR2 is ANQGSEA in the germline V gene. CDR3 protein: CSGGAGRLTDTQYF. The CDR3 DNA follows: TGCAGCGGGGGAGCGGGGAGGCTCACAGATACGCAGTATTTT.

The chain has TRBV30 and TRBJ2-1, with 7 bases matching TRBD2. The ends lost 1 base at V and 9 bases at J; junction bases unmatched: 6. The CDR3 totals 13 residues. CDR1 and CDR2 (germline): GTSNPN, SVGIG (reference sequence). The CDR3 DNA is TGTGCCTGGAGTGGCGTTCTAGCGGTTGAGCAGTTCTTC. It encodes CAWSGVLAVEQFF.

This clone came up a few times. At one of its ends the junction is not consistent with the germline gene, which may arise from a read error. The chain joins TRBV13 to TRBJ2-3, with a tentative D call TRBD2 (6 bases). The CDR3 totals 12 residues. The V gene's germline CDR1 is PRHDT and CDR2 FYEKMQ (reference sequence). This chain's CDR3 is CASSLSLAGFVF. CDR3 coding DNA: TGTGCCAGCAGCTTATCATTGGCGGGATTTGTATTT.

The chain joins TRBV27 to TRBJ2-2, with 12 bases fitting TRBD1. Trimming at V came to 7 bases and at J to 9 bases, leaving 3 bases not matched to a gene. The CDR3 runs 13 residues. CDR1 is MNHEY, CDR2 SMNVEV, per germline (reference sequence). For the CDR3, the DNA is TGTGCCAGCACGGGACAGGGGGCCCGGGAGCTGTTTTTT. This sequence encodes CASTGQGARELFF.

The chain couples TRBV5-1 to TRBJ1-1; D remains unclear. The CDR3 runs to 13 residues. Germline values: CDR1 SGHRS, CDR2 YFSETQ. Trimming cost V 7 bases and J 4 bases, with 14 bases left between them. DNA of the CDR3: TGCGCCAGCTTCTTGACCCCCACCACTGAAGCTTTCTTT. This sequence encodes CASFLTPTTEAFF.

V and J are TRBV5-4 and TRBJ2-5; no definite D call. Deletions cut 0 bases from V and 5 bases from J, with 2 bases between. This CDR3 comprises 11 residues. The germline CDR1 and CDR2 sequences are SGHNT and YYREEE (reference sequence). The CDR3 spells CASSLAETQYF. The CDR3 region has the DNA TGTGCCAGCAGCTTGGCCGAGACCCAGTACTTC.

The rearrangement joins TRBV30 to TRBJ2-7; unclear D gene. This CDR3 comprises 13 residues. The V end lost 0 bases, the J end lost 3 bases, and 9 bases lay between the germline ends. The germline V gene encodes CDR1 GTSNPN and CDR2 SVGIG (reference sequence). CDR3 DNA: TGTGCCTGGAGTGTAGACGTGGACTACGAGCAGTACTTC. Its translation: CAWSVDVDYEQYF.

The gene calls are TRBV29-1 and TRBJ2-7, with D maybe TRBD1 (5 bases). Trimming pared 7 bases from V and 5 bases from J, leaving 15 bases between. CDR1 SQVTM and CDR2 ANQGSEA come from the germline V gene. The CDR3 consists of 12 residues. In DNA form, the CDR3 reads TGCAGCGCACGGCAGGGTAGCAACGAGCAGTACTTC. This gives the protein CSARQGSNEQYF.

In its sample, this clone was seen once. The chain has TRBV12-5 and TRBJ2-7, with D perhaps TRBD1 (5 bases). The CDR3 contains 14 residues. The V end was cut by 7 bases, the J end by 6 bases, with 19 bases between. Germline V lookup: CDR1 LGHNT, CDR2 FRNRAP. CDR3 coding DNA: TGTGCTAGTGAGGGGCCTCCCCAGGGTCCCGAGCAGTACTTC. Protein: CASEGPPQGPEQYF.

The V call is TRBV13, the J call TRBJ1-1, with D perhaps matching TRBD1 (6 bases). The germline V and J ends were trimmed by 5 bases and 8 bases, with 15 bases remaining between them. Germline V gene sequence: CDR1 PRHDT, CDR2 FYEKMQ (reference sequence). This CDR3 has 13 amino acids. The CDR3 protein is CASSPVGGPEAFF. The CDR3 bases are TGTGCCAGCAGCCCAGTTGGGGGCCCCGAAGCTTTCTTT.

The chain is built from TRBV25-1 and TRBJ2-1; D might be TRBD2 (5 bases). The germline gives CDR1 MGHDK, CDR2 SYGVNS. V lost 1 base, J lost 7 bases, and 5 bases lay in between. This CDR3 has 12 residues. This chain's CDR3 is CASSESGNEQFF. In nucleotides, the CDR3 is TGTGCCAGCAGTGAATCGGGGAATGAGCAGTTCTTC. Full variable domain (rest looked up from reference TRBV25-1 and TRBJ2-1): EADIYQTPRYLVIGTGKKITLECSQTMGHDKMYWYQQDPGMELHLIHYSYGVNSTEKGDLSSESTVSRIRTEHFPLTLESARPSHTSQYLCASSESGNEQFFGPGTRLTVL.

This sequence joins TRBV6-5 and TRBJ1-2; the D is unclear. Trimming stripped 6 bases from V and 3 bases from J, with 14 bases between. The germline gives CDR1 MNHEY, CDR2 SVGAGI. The CDR3 is 14 amino acids. The CDR3 DNA is TGTGCCAGCAGCTCCGACCGTTATTACTATGGCTACACCTTC. It yields the protein CASSSDRYYYGYTF.

This clone was counted at least ten times. This chain connects TRBV11-2 to TRBJ2-7; D uncertain. This CDR3 is built from 14 residues. The germline CDR1 and CDR2 sequences are SGHAT and FQNNGV. Trimming removed 5 bases from V and 1 base from J, with 12 bases in between. The CDR3 DNA is TGTGCCAGCAGCGCGGATGGCCTATCCTACGAGCAGTACTTC. It yields the protein CASSADGLSYEQYF.

The chain links TRBV7-9 to TRBJ2-7; 8 bases line up with TRBD1. This CDR3 spans 17 amino acids. CDR1 and CDR2 (germline): SEHNR, FQNEAQ (reference sequence). The V gene end was trimmed by 1 base and the J gene end by 1 base; junction bases not matched to a gene: 9. CDR3 sequence: CASSLGGTGGISYEQYF. The CDR3 region has the DNA TGTGCCAGCAGCTTAGGTGGAACAGGGGGGATTTCCTACGAGCAGTACTTC.

This clone was observed a single time. J is TRBJ2-5 and V is TRBV7-2; D is undetermined. Germline lookup yields CDR1 SGHTA and CDR2 FQGNSA. V was trimmed by 4 bases and J by 0 bases, leaving 3 bases between them. CDR3 length: 12 amino acids. DNA of the CDR3: TGTGCCAGCAGCTATAACCAAGAGACCCAGTACTTC. Protein sequence: CASSYNQETQYF.

This chain links TRBV15 with TRBJ2-1, with 8 nucleotides matching TRBD1. Trimming removed 0 bases from V and 6 bases from J; junction bases left unmatched: 1. This CDR3 is 14 amino acids long. The germline CDR1 and CDR2 sequences are LNHNV and YYDKDF (reference sequence). Here the CDR3 DNA reads TGTGCCACCAGCAGAGAGGGGACAGGCAATGAGCAGTTCTTC. It codes for CATSREGTGNEQFF.

The CDR3 nucleotides are TGTGCCAGCAGTGAAGTGGGGCACCCGAAGGGCTACGAGCAGTACTTC. This sequence encodes CASSEVGHPKGYEQYF. The chain recombines TRBV6-1 with TRBJ2-7; a weak D match, TRBD1 (5 bases). CDR3 length: 16 residues. Germline V CDR1 and CDR2: MNHNS, SASEGT. V was pared by 1 base and J by 3 bases, with 16 bases between.

The chain employs TRBV5-6 and TRBJ1-6; weak D call: TRBD1 (6 bases). Germline V CDR1 and CDR2: SGHDT, YYEEEE. The CDR3 contains 17 residues. Trimming took off 4 bases at V and 7 bases at J, with 21 bases between the two ends. CDR3 in amino acids: CASSRTDGQLKNSPLHF. CDR3 DNA: TGTGCCAGCAGCCGAACCGATGGACAGCTAAAAAATTCACCCCTCCACTTT.

This clone was counted between two and nine times. The V call is TRBV9, the J call TRBJ2-3; 11 nucleotides line up with TRBD1. V trimming: 3 bases; J trimming: 1 base; junction bases outside the gene matches: 7. This CDR3 spans 17 amino acids. Per germline, CDR1 SGDLS and CDR2 YYNGEE. CDR3 sequence: CASSGGGTGGRTDTQYF. The CDR3 coding sequence is TGTGCCAGCAGCGGAGGCGGGACAGGGGGACGCACAGATACGCAGTATTTT.

The chain links TRBV27 to TRBJ1-5, with 7 nucleotides matching TRBD1. CDR3 length: 14 amino acids. In germline, CDR1 is MNHEY, CDR2 SMNVEV (reference sequence). The V gene end was trimmed by 0 bases and the J gene end by 7 bases; junction bases not matched to a gene: 3. CDR3 amino acids: CASSLSTGLQPQHF. CDR3 coding DNA: TGTGCCAGCAGTTTATCGACAGGGTTGCAGCCCCAGCATTTT.

The table lists this clone with a few counts. The rearrangement links TRBV19 to TRBJ1-6; D uncertain. CDR3 size: 15 residues. V lost 2 bases and J lost 14, with 19 bases in between. CDR1 LNHDA and CDR2 SQIVND come from the germline V gene (reference sequence). The CDR3 spells CASSIKGSLGRTLHF. CDR3 DNA: TGTGCCAGTAGTATAAAGGGATCCCTGGGAAGGACCCTCCACTTT.

V and J are TRBV7-9 and TRBJ1-5, with D maybe TRBD1 (6 bases). Germline V gene lookup returns CDR1 SEHNR and CDR2 FQNEAQ (reference sequence). The CDR3 is 15 amino acids. With 1 base removed from V and 3 bases from J, the gap between germline ends came to 10 bases. DNA of the CDR3: TGTGCCAGCAGCTTAGGGACAGCCTACAATCAGCCCCAGCATTTT. It translates to CASSLGTAYNQPQHF.

This clone came up a few times. The chain links TRBV2 to TRBJ2-1; D possibly corresponds to TRBD1 (5 bases). Trimming took off 7 bases at V and 7 bases at J, with 14 bases between the two ends. This CDR3 contains 13 residues. Germline V gene sequence: CDR1 SNHLY, CDR2 FYNNEI. Here the CDR3 reads CASNPDSPNEQFF. The CDR3 coding sequence is TGTGCCAGCAACCCAGACAGCCCTAATGAGCAGTTCTTC.

The chain employs TRBV9 and TRBJ1-1; TRBD1 matches at 7 bases. The CDR3 covers 16 residues. The junction had 8 bases not matched to a gene; V was cut back by 3 bases and J by 0 bases. The germline gives CDR1 SGDLS, CDR2 YYNGEE. In DNA form, the CDR3 reads TGTGCCAGCAGCGCCTCAGGGACAGCCCTGAACACTGAAGCTTTCTTT. This gives the protein CASSASGTALNTEAFF.

V gene TRBV5-1 combines with J gene TRBJ2-2, with 8 bases aligning to TRBD2. After removal of 4 bases from V and 0 bases from J, the junction contained 14 bases not matched to a gene. The CDR3 length is 19 residues. Germline V gene sequence: CDR1 SGHRS, CDR2 YFSETQ. The CDR3 DNA follows: TGCGCCAGCAGCCGCAAGGCGGGGGGCGATACCGCGAACACCGGGGAGCTGTTTTTT. The encoded protein is CASSRKAGGDTANTGELFF.